A selection of T cell receptor beta chains follows, all from one sample in a study of blood T cell repertoires in COVID-19. The table came from immunoSEQ multiplex PCR; TCRdb's copy has only in-frame clones and leaves some out. The sample shows a few hundred thousand clones, 80% to 90% of them seen only once. The sample comprised PBMCs or T cells enriched from blood (not recorded which). The receptors stem from a woman aged 40 to 50 with acute COVID-19. Each CDR3 is given with its conserved first and last residue. The D gene is left open where the match is weak.

j_call | v_call | d_call | cdr3_aa
TRBJ2-3 | TRBV4-1 | TRBD2 | CASSQGLAGVDTQYF
TRBJ2-3 | TRBV28 | - | CASSPGGWDTQYF
TRBJ2-7 | TRBV5-5 | TRBD1 | CASSLGGQGSLGLSYEQYF
TRBJ2-7 | TRBV29-1 | - | CSVLLEGEQYF
TRBJ2-7 | TRBV7-9 | TRBD2 | CASSRTAGDGEQYF
TRBJ1-3 | TRBV3-1/TRBV3-2 | - | CASSQAYSYEGNTIYF
TRBJ2-1 | TRBV4-3 | - | CASSPYLDSYNEQFF
TRBJ2-6 | TRBV5-1 | - | CASSLNVQGSSGANVLTF
TRBJ2-6 | TRBV3-1/TRBV3-2 | TRBD2 | CASSVLAGNSGANVLTF
TRBJ1-3 | TRBV28 | TRBD1 | CASSSPRGRGTIFSGNTIYF
TRBJ2-7 | TRBV28 | - | CASSTQGLVGQYF
TRBJ2-5 | TRBV14 | - | CASSQVLQGTQYF
TRBJ2-3 | TRBV9 | TRBD1 | CASSVSTGALDTQYF
TRBJ2-1 | TRBV20-1 | - | CSASEVGLAVRGEQFF
TRBJ1-1 | TRBV6-5 | - | CASRNWGGTEAFF
TRBJ2-3 | TRBV24-1 | - | CATAGGTDTQYF
TRBJ1-5 | TRBV28 | TRBD1 | CASSLGQISNQPQHF
TRBJ2-1 | TRBV6-5 | - | CASRGPGNEQFF
TRBJ2-1 | TRBV7-9 | - | CASSAPGSSYNEQFF
TRBJ2-1 | TRBV2 | - | CASSPRGSYNEQFF
TRBJ2-3 | TRBV5-4 | - | CASSRNRGGNTDTQYF
TRBJ1-2 | TRBV19 | TRBD1 | CASTRQGIGYTF
TRBJ1-4 | TRBV19 | TRBD1 | CASRRQGLQEKLFF
TRBJ2-7 | TRBV9 | TRBD2 | CASSVGASGSLYEQYF
TRBJ1-1 | TRBV19 | - | CASSISGAVNTEAFF
TRBJ1-2 | TRBV24-1 | - | CATSDLTGGYTF
TRBJ1-4 | TRBV11-3 | - | CASSLSPPGQLEKLFF
TRBJ1-1 | TRBV4-1 | - | CASSRGPTGNTEAFF
TRBJ2-3 | TRBV3-1/TRBV3-2 | - | CASSHEGRGPDTQYF
TRBJ2-1 | TRBV6-5 | TRBD2 | CASRKRETIHNEQFF
TRBJ2-7 | TRBV19 | TRBD1 | CASSILLDRGYEQYF
TRBJ1-4 | TRBV2 | TRBD1 | CASSHRGWRTNEKLFF
TRBJ2-1 | TRBV5-6 | - | CASSFGAPSYNEQFF
TRBJ1-1 | TRBV19 | TRBD1 | CASSTSGQGRTEAFF
TRBJ2-3 | TRBV7-8 | - | CASSSLGPPTDTQYF
TRBJ1-5 | TRBV19 | - | CASKESPPRQPQHF
TRBJ1-5 | TRBV6-2/TRBV6-3 | TRBD1 | CASSPLGTGYQPQHF
TRBJ1-3 | TRBV7-6 | - | CASSQYSGPGNTIYF
TRBJ1-2 | TRBV28 | - | CASSLTEPYGYTF
TRBJ1-6 | TRBV29-1 | - | CSVREIYNSPLHF